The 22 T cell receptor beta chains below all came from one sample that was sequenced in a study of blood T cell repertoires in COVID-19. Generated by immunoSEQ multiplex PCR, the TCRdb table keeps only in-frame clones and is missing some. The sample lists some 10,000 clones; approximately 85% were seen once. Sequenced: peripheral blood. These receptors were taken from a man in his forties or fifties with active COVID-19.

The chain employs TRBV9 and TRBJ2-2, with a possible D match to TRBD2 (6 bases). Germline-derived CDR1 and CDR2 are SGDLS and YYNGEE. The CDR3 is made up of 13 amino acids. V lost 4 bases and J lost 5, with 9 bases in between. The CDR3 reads CASSPRGTGELFF. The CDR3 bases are TGTGCCAGCAGCCCCCGGGGGACCGGGGAGCTGTTTTTT.

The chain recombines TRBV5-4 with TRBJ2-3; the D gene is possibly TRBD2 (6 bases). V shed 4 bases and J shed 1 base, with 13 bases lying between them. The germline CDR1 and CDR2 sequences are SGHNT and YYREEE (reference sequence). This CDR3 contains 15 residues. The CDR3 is CASSVGGLGTDTQYF. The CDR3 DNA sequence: TGTGCCAGCAGCGTCGGAGGGCTAGGCACAGATACGCAGTATTTT.

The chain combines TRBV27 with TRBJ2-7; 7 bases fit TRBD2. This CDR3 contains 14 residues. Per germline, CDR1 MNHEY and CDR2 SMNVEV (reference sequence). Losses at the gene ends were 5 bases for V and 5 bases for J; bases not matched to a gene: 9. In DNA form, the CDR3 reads TGTGCCAGCAGTCCTGGACTAGGCTGGAACGAGCAGTACTTC. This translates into CASSPGLGWNEQYF.

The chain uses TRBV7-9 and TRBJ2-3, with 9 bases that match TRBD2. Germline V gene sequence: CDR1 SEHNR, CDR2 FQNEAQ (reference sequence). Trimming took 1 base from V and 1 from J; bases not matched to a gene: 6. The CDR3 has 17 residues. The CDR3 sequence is CASSLVPSGTGTDTQYF. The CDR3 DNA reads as TGTGCCAGCAGCTTAGTCCCTAGCGGGACCGGCACAGATACGCAGTATTTT.

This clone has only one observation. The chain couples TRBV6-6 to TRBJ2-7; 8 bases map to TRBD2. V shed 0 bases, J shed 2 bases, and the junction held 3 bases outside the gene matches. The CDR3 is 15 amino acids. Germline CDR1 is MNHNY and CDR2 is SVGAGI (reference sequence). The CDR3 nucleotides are TGTGCCAGCAGTTACTCCTCGGGGGGGGCCTACGAGCAGTACTTC. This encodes CASSYSSGGAYEQYF.

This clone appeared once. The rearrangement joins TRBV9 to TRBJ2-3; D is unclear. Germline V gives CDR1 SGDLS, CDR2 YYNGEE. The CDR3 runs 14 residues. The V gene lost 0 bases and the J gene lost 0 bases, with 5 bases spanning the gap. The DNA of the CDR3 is TGTGCCAGCAGCGTAGACGGGAGCACAGATACGCAGTATTTT. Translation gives CASSVDGSTDTQYF.

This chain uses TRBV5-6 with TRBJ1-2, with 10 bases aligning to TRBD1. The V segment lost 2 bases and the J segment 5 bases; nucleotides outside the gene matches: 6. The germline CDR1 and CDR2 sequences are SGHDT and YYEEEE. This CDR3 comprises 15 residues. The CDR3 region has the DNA TGTGCCAGCAGCTTAGGGGACAGGGGTTTTTATGGCTACACCTTC. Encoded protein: CASSLGDRGFYGYTF. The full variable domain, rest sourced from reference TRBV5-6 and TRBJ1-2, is DAGVTQSPTHLIKTRGQQVTLRCSPKSGHDTVSWYQQALGQGPQFIFQYYEEEERQRGNFPDRFSGHQFPNYSSELNVNALLLGDSALYLCASSLGDRGFYGYTFGSGTRLTVV.

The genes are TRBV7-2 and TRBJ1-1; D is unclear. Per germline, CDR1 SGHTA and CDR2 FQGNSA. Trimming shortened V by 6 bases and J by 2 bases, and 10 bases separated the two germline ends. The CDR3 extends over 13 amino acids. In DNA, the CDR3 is TGTGCCAGCAGGGGGAGGATTAACACTGAAGCTTTCTTT. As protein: CASRGRINTEAFF. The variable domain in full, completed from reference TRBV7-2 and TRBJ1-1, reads GAGVSQSPSNKVTEKGKDVELRCDPISGHTALYWYRQSLGQGLEFLIYFQGNSAPDKSGLPSDRFSAERTGGSVSTLTIQRTQQEDSAVYLCASRGRINTEAFFGQGTRLTVV.

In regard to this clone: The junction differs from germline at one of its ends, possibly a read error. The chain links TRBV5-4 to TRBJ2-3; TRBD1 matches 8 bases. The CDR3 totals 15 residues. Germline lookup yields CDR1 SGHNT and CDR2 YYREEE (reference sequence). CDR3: CASSLGGQGTDTQYF. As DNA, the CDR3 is TGTGCCAGCAGCTTGGGAGGACAGGGCACGGATACGCAGTATTTT.

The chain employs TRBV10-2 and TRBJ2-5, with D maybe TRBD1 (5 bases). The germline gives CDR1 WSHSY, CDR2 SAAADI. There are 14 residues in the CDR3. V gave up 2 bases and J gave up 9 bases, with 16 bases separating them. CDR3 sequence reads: CASSEVGADLAQYF. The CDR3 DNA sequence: TGCGCCAGCAGTGAGGTAGGGGCCGACCTGGCCCAGTACTTC.

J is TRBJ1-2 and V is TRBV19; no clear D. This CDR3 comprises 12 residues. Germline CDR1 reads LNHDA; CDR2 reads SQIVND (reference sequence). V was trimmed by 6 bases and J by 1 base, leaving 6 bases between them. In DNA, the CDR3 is TGTGCCAGTAGCGACTTTAACTATGGCTACACCTTC. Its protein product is CASSDFNYGYTF.

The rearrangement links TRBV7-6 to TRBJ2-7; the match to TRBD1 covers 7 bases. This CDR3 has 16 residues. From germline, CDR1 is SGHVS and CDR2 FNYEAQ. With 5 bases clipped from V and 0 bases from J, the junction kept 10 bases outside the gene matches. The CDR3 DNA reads TGTGCCAGCAGCCAGGGGGTAGGGTCTACCTCCTACGAGCAGTACTTC. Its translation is CASSQGVGSTSYEQYF.

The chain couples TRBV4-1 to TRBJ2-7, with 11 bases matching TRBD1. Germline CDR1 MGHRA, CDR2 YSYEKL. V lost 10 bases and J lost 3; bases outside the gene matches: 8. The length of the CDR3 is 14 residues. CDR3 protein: CATATGTGGYEQYF. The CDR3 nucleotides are TGCGCCACAGCGACCGGGACAGGGGGCTACGAGCAGTACTTC.

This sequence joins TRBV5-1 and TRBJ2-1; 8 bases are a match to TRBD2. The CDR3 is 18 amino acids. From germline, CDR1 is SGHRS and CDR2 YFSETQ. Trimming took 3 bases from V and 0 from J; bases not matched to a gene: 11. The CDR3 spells CASSSYPLAGPSYNEQFF. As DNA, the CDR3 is TGCGCCAGCAGCTCCTACCCCCTAGCGGGTCCCTCCTACAATGAGCAGTTCTTC.

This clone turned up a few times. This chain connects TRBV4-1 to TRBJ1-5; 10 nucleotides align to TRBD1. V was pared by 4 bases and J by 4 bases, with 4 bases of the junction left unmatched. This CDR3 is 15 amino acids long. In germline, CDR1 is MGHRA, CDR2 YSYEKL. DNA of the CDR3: TGCGCCAGCAGCCTTCAGGACAGGGGGAATCAGCCCCAGCATTTT. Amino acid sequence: CASSLQDRGNQPQHF.

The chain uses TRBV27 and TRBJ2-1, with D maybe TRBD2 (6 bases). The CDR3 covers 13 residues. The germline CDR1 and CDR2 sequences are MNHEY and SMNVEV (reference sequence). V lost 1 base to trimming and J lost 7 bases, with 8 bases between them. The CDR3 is CASSLLGGNEQFF. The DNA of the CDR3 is TGTGCCAGCAGTTTATTGGGAGGAAATGAGCAGTTCTTC.

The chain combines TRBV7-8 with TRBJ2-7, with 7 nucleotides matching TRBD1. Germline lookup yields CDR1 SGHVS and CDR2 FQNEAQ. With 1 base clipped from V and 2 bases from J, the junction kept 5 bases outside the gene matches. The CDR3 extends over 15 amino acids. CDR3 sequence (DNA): TGTGCCAGCAGCTTAGTTTCGGGACAGCCCTACGAGCAGTACTTC. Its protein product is CASSLVSGQPYEQYF. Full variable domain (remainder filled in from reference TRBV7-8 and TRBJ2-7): GAGVSQSPRYKVAKRGQDVALRCDPISGHVSLFWYQQALGQGPEFLTYFQNEAQLDKSGLPSDRFFAERPEGSVSTLKIQRTQQEDSAVYLCASSLVSGQPYEQYFGPGTRLTVT.

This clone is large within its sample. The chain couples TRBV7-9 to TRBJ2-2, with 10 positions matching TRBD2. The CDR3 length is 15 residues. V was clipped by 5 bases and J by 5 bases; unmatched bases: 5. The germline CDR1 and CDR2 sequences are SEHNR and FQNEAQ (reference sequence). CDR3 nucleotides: TGTGCCAGCAGCCCGCCTAGCGGGAGTACCGGGGAGCTGTTTTTT. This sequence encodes CASSPPSGSTGELFF. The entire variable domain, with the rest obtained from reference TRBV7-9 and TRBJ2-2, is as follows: DTGVSQNPRHKITKRGQNVTFRCDPISEHNRLYWYRQTLGQGPEFLTYFQNEAQLEKSRLLSDRFSAERPKGSFSTLEIQRTEQGDSAMYLCASSPPSGSTGELFFGEGSRLTVL.

CDR3 in amino acids: CASSLWTGGSYEQYF. The CDR3 nucleotides read TGTGCCAGCAGTTTATGGACAGGGGGCTCCTACGAGCAGTACTTC. The chain links TRBV27 to TRBJ2-7, with 10 bases identical to TRBD1. Germline CDR1 MNHEY, CDR2 SMNVEV (reference sequence). CDR3 length: 15 residues. V shed 1 base and J 0 bases; nucleotides not matched to a gene: 0.

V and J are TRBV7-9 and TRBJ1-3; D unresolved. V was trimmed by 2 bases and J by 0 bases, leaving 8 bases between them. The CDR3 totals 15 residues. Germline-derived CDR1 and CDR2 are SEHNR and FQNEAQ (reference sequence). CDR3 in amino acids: CASSLKGDSGNTIYF. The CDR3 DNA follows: TGTGCCAGCAGCTTAAAAGGAGACTCTGGAAACACCATATATTTT.

The CDR3 here is CASGSLIRGWTEAFF. As DNA, the CDR3 is TGTGCTAGTGGTTCACTAATCAGGGGTTGGACTGAAGCTTTCTTT. The chain is built from TRBV12-5 and TRBJ1-1, with D perhaps matching TRBD1 (6 bases). This CDR3 spans 15 amino acids. Deletions cut 4 bases from V and 5 bases from J, with 17 bases between. Germline CDR1 and CDR2: LGHNT and FRNRAP.

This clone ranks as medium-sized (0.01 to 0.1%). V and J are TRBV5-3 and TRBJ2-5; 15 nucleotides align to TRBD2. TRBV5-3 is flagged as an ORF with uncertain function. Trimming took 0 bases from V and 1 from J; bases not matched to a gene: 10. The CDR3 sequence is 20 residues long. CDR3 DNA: TGTGCCAGAAGCTTGGTAGGACTAGCGGGAGGGATAACCTCCCAAGAGACCCAGTACTTC. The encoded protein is CARSLVGLAGGITSQETQYF.